The TCR beta chain under discussion was sequenced for a study of blood T cell repertoires in COVID-19. Sequenced by immunoSEQ multiplex PCR; TCRdb stores in-frame clones only, minus some. The sample has about 380,000 clones, 88% seen once; the top ten hold about 1.1%. The CDR3 extends over 17 amino acids. Germline CDR1 and CDR2: LNHDA and SQIVND (reference sequence). Trimming stripped 3 bases from V and 4 bases from J, with 21 bases between. The chain employs TRBV19 and TRBJ1-2; no clear D. What was sequenced was PBMCs or T cells enriched from blood (not recorded which). The clonotype comes from a woman aged 18-29 years who had recovered from COVID-19. DNA of the CDR3: TGTGCCAGTAGTATCCAACTCAGGAACACCGGCCCCTATGGCTACACCTTC. This codes for CASSIQLRNTGPYGYTF.